This is a list of T cell receptor beta chains from one sample in a study of blood T cells in healthy people across ages. Using its own MiXCR run on the 5' RACE reads, TCRdb lists one record per CDR3 protein. Among 600,000 to 1,000,000 distinct CDR3 sequences listed, 58% were seen once. The sequencing sample was made of blood. Source of these receptors: a man aged 30 to 45 in good health. The CDR3 runs from the conserved cysteine through the conserved F or W.

j_call v_call cdr3_aa
TRBJ2-3 TRBV28 CASSGPTGVDTQYF
TRBJ2-3 TRBV5-1 CASSPREGRSDTQYF
TRBJ2-1 TRBV20-1 CSARDTGLAGGPNEQFF
TRBJ2-1 TRBV20-1 CSASRRDRGTSQSYNEQFF
TRBJ1-4 TRBV20-1 CSAIDSATNEKLFF
TRBJ2-1 TRBV4-2 CASRETTAATYNEQFF
TRBJ2-7 TRBV7-2 CASSLPSASYEQYF
TRBJ1-2 TRBV4-3 CASSQARAGTGHYGYTF
TRBJ1-2 TRBV28 CASGYRGVDYGYTF
TRBJ2-3 TRBV5-8 CASSLGFGGDRTDTQYF
TRBJ2-3 TRBV28 CASRPPGLAGVAMDTQYF
TRBJ1-1 TRBV29-1 CSVPGQGYTEAFF
TRBJ1-6 TRBV5-6 CASSPGQGVLNNSPLHF
TRBJ1-5 TRBV29-1 CSVGSLGQPQHF
TRBJ2-5 TRBV6-2/TRBV6-3 CASYTGHLPEETQYF
TRBJ2-4 TRBV29-1 CSVGITGAENIQYF
- TRBV7-9 CASSSPLLKGSYNEQYF
TRBJ1-6 TRBV5-1 CASRSAGGENSPLHF
TRBJ2-3 TRBV7-2 CASSLAISTGDTQYF
TRBJ2-3 TRBV3-1 CASSQDPPGWRASADTQYF
TRBJ1-2 TRBV18 CASSPPNLFGSYGYTF
TRBJ2-4 TRBV20-1 CSARDWSGAGDIQYF
TRBJ2-2 TRBV29-1 CSATRDPGELFF
TRBJ1-2 TRBV6-6 CASSSPQGAQGWNGYTF
- TRBV20-1 CSARSSSGGNIQYF
TRBJ2-6 TRBV9 CASSATGTGISGANVLTF
TRBJ2-7 TRBV20-1 CSAGRDDYEQYF
TRBJ1-2 TRBV5-1 CASASTPVINYGYTF
TRBJ2-3 TRBV5-6 CASSLAGRTDTQYF
TRBJ2-1 TRBV27 CASSLFGTLSRSEQFF
TRBJ1-6 TRBV18 CASSPTGAYNSPLHF
TRBJ2-5 TRBV6-2/TRBV6-3 CASSGVRGFQETQYF
TRBJ1-1 TRBV5-1 CASSLAGIRDTEAFF
TRBJ2-7 TRBV20-1 CSANPLAGEYEQYF
TRBJ2-3 TRBV7-2 CASSSIGDTQYF
- TRBV6-6 CASGEYEQYF
TRBJ2-1 TRBV20-1 CSAQREGLGEQFF
TRBJ2-5 TRBV20-1 CSARPVTSNLETQYF
TRBJ2-4 TRBV6-5 CASSNPGENIQYF
TRBJ2-6 TRBV12-5 CASGREWDVLSGANVLTF
TRBJ2-1 TRBV7-2 CASSLALTLGEFF
TRBJ2-1 TRBV12-3/TRBV12-4 CASSTSGSSWEQFF
TRBJ1-6 TRBV20-1 CSAKYEGFISPLHF
TRBJ1-2 TRBV7-2 CASSSYLTGVYGYTF